This TCR beta chain was observed in a study of T cells in narcolepsy. Overall study: Healthy controls were enrolled alongside patients with narcolepsy type 1 or type 2. Study observations and caveats: Some memory CD4+ repertoires had no autoreactive clone sequences. Blood of same and different patients, but not healthy controls, reportedly held recurring autoreactive clonotypes. Comparing one patient's CSF and blood CD4+ clonotypes highlighted HCRT- and TRIB2-specific autoreactive clonotypes.

The V segment lost 6 bases and the J segment 4 bases; nucleotides outside the gene matches: 3. The CDR3 length is 14 residues. The germline CDR1 and CDR2 sequences are SGHNT and YENEEA. Profiled with immunoSEQ multiplex PCR; TCRdb holds only in-frame clones, not every one. The sample consists of around 28,000 clones, around 80% of them appearing once. Concerning this clone: What it recognizes is unknown.

The V gene is TRBV11-3, the J gene TRBJ2-1; TRBD2 matches at 10 bases. The TCR originated in a human donor with narcolepsy. The sequenced sample consisted of CD45RA- memory CD4+ T cells from PBMCs. This CDR3 reads CASSYSGGYNEQFF. The CDR3 coding sequence is TGTGCCAGCAGTTATAGCGGGGGGTACAATGAGCAGTTCTTC. Together with reference TRBV11-3 and TRBJ2-1, the CDR3 gives the full variable domain: EAGVVQSPRYKIIEKKQPVAFWCNPISGHNTLYWYLQNLGQGPELLIRYENEEAVDDSQLPKDRFSAERLKGVDSTLKIQPAELGDSAVYLCASSYSGGYNEQFFGPGTRLTVL.